This passage covers 15 T cell receptor beta chains from one sample sequenced in a study of sequential checkpoint blockade in melanoma. TCRdb's table, derived via immunoSEQ multiplex PCR, lists solely in-frame clones and lacks some. The data show 25,000 to 30,000 clones, approximately 77% seen once. Treatment indicated: randomized to nivolumab then ipilimumab (arm A) or the reverse (arm B). The sequences come from CD8+ T cells sorted from blood (inferred from file names), collected from a patient given nivolumab and ipilimumab in sequence. The receptor set was obtained from a human donor with melanoma.

The CDR3 nucleotides are TGTGCCAGCAGTGCCGGGTCAACCGCGAACGCTTTCTTT. Translation gives CASSAGSTANAFF. The chain recombines TRBV27 with TRBJ1-1; D is unresolved. CDR1 MNHEY and CDR2 SMNVEV come from the germline V gene (reference sequence). Trimming took off 5 bases at V and 11 bases at J, with 18 bases between the two ends. This CDR3 spans 13 amino acids.

The rearrangement joins TRBV7-9 to TRBJ1-1; 9 bases match TRBD1. Looked up from germline, CDR1 is SEHNR and CDR2 is FQNEAQ (reference sequence). The CDR3 is 18 amino acids. V shed 5 bases, J shed 0 bases, and the junction held 13 bases outside the gene matches. The CDR3 coding sequence is TGTGCCAGCAGCGCTCACAGGGGGCTGTGGGACATGAACACTGAAGCTTTCTTT. This codes for CASSAHRGLWDMNTEAFF.

Details on this clone: Distinct nucleotide sequences in the sample also encode this CDR3. The gene calls are TRBV29-1 and TRBJ2-3, with 9 bases matching TRBD1. The CDR3 has 14 amino acids. Losses at the gene ends were 3 bases for V and 2 bases for J; bases not matched to a gene: 3. Germline CDR1 is SQVTM and CDR2 is ANQGSEA. Here the CDR3 reads CSVEGQGYTDTQYF. The CDR3 region has the DNA TGCAGCGTTGAGGGACAGGGCTACACAGATACGCAGTATTTT.

This clone appeared a few times. The chain combines TRBV2 with TRBJ2-6; weak D call: TRBD1 (6 bases). Germline V gives CDR1 SNHLY, CDR2 FYNNEI. The ends were cut back, 5 bases at V and 6 bases at J, with 17 bases in the middle. The CDR3 is made up of 16 amino acids. CDR3 residues: CASSTDRSGAANVLTF. The DNA of the CDR3 is TGTGCCAGCAGTACCGACAGGTCCGGTGCGGCCAACGTCCTGACTTTC.

In its sample, this clone was seen a few times. The V and J genes are TRBV11-2 and TRBJ2-7, with D possibly being TRBD1 (6 bases). The germline V gene has CDR1 SGHAT and CDR2 FQNNGV. The CDR3 loop spans 17 amino acids. V was shortened by 7 bases and J by 2 bases, with 24 bases between the two germline ends. The CDR3 sequence: CASTSGATQNPPYEQYF. The CDR3 nucleotides read TGTGCCAGCACCTCAGGGGCAACACAAAATCCCCCCTACGAGCAGTACTTC.

This clone was counted only a few times. The rearrangement joins TRBV5-6 to TRBJ2-1, with 14 bases fitting TRBD2. This CDR3 comprises 16 residues. V dropped 3 bases and J dropped 8; count of bases not matched to a gene: 7. In germline, CDR1 is SGHDT, CDR2 YYEEEE. CDR3 loop: CASSSRLAGGPDEQFF. In DNA form, the CDR3 reads TGTGCCAGCAGCTCGAGACTAGCGGGGGGGCCGGATGAGCAGTTCTTC.

The chain recombines TRBV27 with TRBJ2-2, with D maybe TRBD1 (6 bases). CDR1 and CDR2 from the germline V gene are MNHEY and SMNVEV (reference sequence). The CDR3 spans 16 residues. V was trimmed by 8 bases and J by 3 bases, leaving 19 bases between them. The CDR3 here is CASLDYPGADTGELFF. The CDR3 DNA follows: TGTGCCAGCCTAGATTACCCAGGGGCCGACACCGGGGAGCTGTTTTTT.

The chain is built from TRBV7-8 and TRBJ1-5, with 8 positions matching TRBD1. V lost 5 bases, J lost 7 bases, and 7 bases stayed unmatched. The length of the CDR3 is 14 residues. Per germline, CDR1 SGHVS and CDR2 FQNEAQ. CDR3 nucleotides: TGTGCCAGCAGCCTTGGACAGGGCGGGCAGCCCCAGCATTTT. This sequence encodes CASSLGQGGQPQHF.

Note on this clone: One junction end does not reproduce the germline sequence, and a read error may be involved. The chain couples TRBV19 to TRBJ2-3; 8 nucleotides align to TRBD2. The CDR3 covers 11 residues. Germline assignment: CDR1 LNHDA and CDR2 SQIVND (reference sequence). CDR3 protein: CASRGGLGLHF. The DNA for the CDR3 is TGTGCCAGTAGGGGGGGACTAGGGTTGCATTTT. Complete variable domain (other parts from reference TRBV19 and TRBJ2-3): DGGITQSPKYLFRKEGQNVTLSCEQNLNHDAMYWYRQDPGQGLRLIYYSQIVNDFQKGDIAEGYSVSREKKESFPLTVTSAQKNPTAFYLCASRGGLGLHFGPGTRLTVL.

J is TRBJ2-1 and V is TRBV19; a possible D gene is TRBD2 (7 bases). The CDR3 length is 13 residues. V was shortened by 1 base and J by 10 bases, with 11 bases between the two germline ends. Germline V gene lookup returns CDR1 LNHDA and CDR2 SQIVND (reference sequence). Here the CDR3 reads CASSIGGGREQFF. CDR3 in DNA: TGTGCCAGTAGTATAGGGGGGGGGCGGGAGCAGTTCTTC.

This clone is a singleton in its sample. The gene calls are TRBV27 and TRBJ1-1; D might be TRBD1 (6 bases). Trimming shortened V by 2 bases and J by 11 bases, and 15 bases separated the two germline ends. Per the germline V gene, CDR1 is MNHEY and CDR2 is SMNVEV (reference sequence). This CDR3 has 13 residues. The CDR3 DNA is TGTGCCAGCAGTTTAGCCGGACAGATGGGGGCTTTCTTT. This translates into CASSLAGQMGAFF.

The chain combines TRBV6-4 with TRBJ2-1, with 8 nucleotides matching TRBD2. This CDR3 has 16 residues. CDR1 and CDR2 from the germline V gene are MRHNA and SNTAGT. J gave up 3 bases and V 0 bases, and 4 bases lay outside the gene matches. CDR3 loop: CASSDSGLAGYNEQFF. The CDR3 nucleotides are TGTGCCAGCAGTGACTCTGGGCTAGCGGGCTACAATGAGCAGTTCTTC.

This chain connects TRBV9 to TRBJ1-2, with 9 bases identical to TRBD1. J was trimmed by 8 bases and V by 3 bases; bases with no gene match: 8. Per germline, CDR1 SGDLS and CDR2 YYNGEE. This CDR3 comprises 14 residues. The chain's CDR3 is CASSATGGAGGYTF. Here the CDR3 DNA reads TGTGCCAGCAGCGCCACAGGGGGCGCAGGGGGCTACACCTTC.

Concerning this clone: Other DNA sequences in this sample translate to the same CDR3. V usage is TRBV4-3 and J usage is TRBJ2-7; possibly TRBD2 for D (5 bases). The CDR3 sequence is 13 residues long. CDR1 LGHNA and CDR2 YSLEER come from the germline V gene. The V end lost 0 bases, the J end lost 3 bases, and 6 bases lay between the germline ends. The CDR3 DNA follows: TGCGCCAGCAGCCAAGATCGGGGCTACGAGCAGTACTTC. It specifies CASSQDRGYEQYF.

As DNA, the CDR3 is TGTGCCAGCAGCTCATCCCGGGACAGAGTACCCTACAATGAGCAGTTCTTC. It yields the protein CASSSSRDRVPYNEQFF. The chain recombines TRBV7-9 with TRBJ2-1; 7 positions match TRBD1. In germline, CDR1 is SEHNR, CDR2 FQNEAQ (reference sequence). The CDR3 spans 17 residues. Trimming removed 4 bases from V and 2 bases from J; junction bases left unmatched: 11.